These T cell receptor beta chains were read from a single sample in a study of cytomegalovirus exposure and HLA in healthy donors. The assay was immunoSEQ multiplex PCR, and TCRdb's table has in-frame clones only and misses some. The repertoire includes approximately 140,000 clones, around four fifths of them detected once, and almost 6% sits in the top ten. Sequenced material: PBMCs. The receptor source for this set is a middle-aged woman in good health and CMV-seropositive. Each CDR3 is given with its conserved first and last residue. The D gene is left open where the match is weak. The size field is filled for only some rows; it gives once, few, many or a size class.

cdr3_aa	cdr3_nt	v_call	d_call	clone_size	j_call
CASSLSFSGNTIYF	TGTGCCAGCAGTTTAAGCTTCTCTGGAAACACCATATATTTT	TRBV27	NA	few	TRBJ1-3
CASSVRTGYTDTQYF	TGTGCCAGCAGCGTCAGGACAGGCTACACAGATACGCAGTATTTT	TRBV9	TRBD1	NA	TRBJ2-3
CASSSLGRGNPQDTQYF	TGTGCCAGCAGCTCTTTGGGGCGGGGGAATCCACAAGATACGCAGTATTTT	TRBV7-8	TRBD2	NA	TRBJ2-3
CASGYGTGKETQYF	TGTGCTAGTGGTTACGGGACAGGGAAAGAGACCCAGTACTTC	TRBV12-5	TRBD1	NA	TRBJ2-5
CASTSLGTSGRGAEQFF	TGTGCCAGCACCTCCCTGGGGACTAGCGGGAGGGGGGCTGAGCAGTTCTTC	TRBV27	TRBD2	NA	TRBJ2-1
CASSIRDRGTEAFF	TGTGCCAGTAGTATCCGGGACAGGGGGACTGAAGCTTTCTTT	TRBV19	TRBD1	NA	TRBJ1-1
CASSLQGQPQHF	TGTGCCAGCAGTCTCCAGGGTCAGCCCCAGCATTTT	TRBV6-1	NA	NA	TRBJ1-5
CASSLSGKYEQYF	TGTGCCAGCAGCTTGAGCGGGAAGTACGAGCAGTACTTC	TRBV7-3	TRBD2	NA	TRBJ2-7
CAWSEGVTWYF	TGTGCCTGGAGTGAGGGGGTGACGTGGTATTTT	TRBV30	NA	NA	TRBJ2-3
CASSLDRVDTDTQYF	TGCGCCAGCAGCTTGGACAGGGTCGACACAGATACGCAGTATTTT	TRBV5-1	NA	NA	TRBJ2-3
CASSRRTSGIQETQYF	TGTGCCAGCAGCCGAAGGACTAGCGGGATCCAAGAGACCCAGTACTTC	TRBV5-4	TRBD2	NA	TRBJ2-5
CASSPFTVADYNEQFF	TGTGCCAGCAGCCCCTTTACAGTAGCGGATTACAATGAGCAGTTCTTC	TRBV5-8	NA	few	TRBJ2-1
CASSLGHLVADTQYF	TGTGCCAGCAGCTTGGGACATTTAGTGGCGGATACGCAGTATTTT	TRBV7-9	NA	NA	TRBJ2-3
CASSPGTANTEAFF	TGTGCCAGCAGCCCTGGGACAGCAAACACTGAAGCTTTCTTT	TRBV7-9	TRBD1	NA	TRBJ1-1
CASSPTSGRGADTQYF	TGTGCCAGCAGCCCGACTAGCGGGAGGGGTGCAGATACGCAGTATTTT	TRBV5-4	TRBD2	NA	TRBJ2-3
CASSFPAHEEKLFF	TGTGCCAGCAGCTTCCCCGCCCACGAGGAAAAACTGTTTTTT	TRBV5-6	NA	few	TRBJ1-4
CASSSRATSGSVNTGELFF	TGTGCTAGCAGCTCCCGAGCGACTAGCGGGAGCGTGAACACCGGGGAGCTGTTTTTT	TRBV7-7	TRBD2	NA	TRBJ2-2
CAISSGTGSNEQFF	TGTGCCATATCCTCCGGGACAGGGTCCAATGAGCAGTTCTTC	TRBV10-3	TRBD1	NA	TRBJ2-1
CASSPRREYNEQFF	TGTGCCAGTAGTCCCCGTCGGGAGTACAATGAGCAGTTCTTC	TRBV19	NA	NA	TRBJ2-1
CAIRGTNYEQYF	TGTGCCATTAGGGGGACCAATTACGAGCAGTACTTC	TRBV10-3	NA	NA	TRBJ2-7
CASSEFREGGYTF	TGTGCCAGCAGTGAATTTAGAGAGGGAGGCTACACCTTC	TRBV2	NA	NA	TRBJ1-2
CASARDSSGNTIYF	TGTGCCAGCGCCCGGGACAGCTCTGGAAACACCATATATTTT	TRBV18	TRBD1	NA	TRBJ1-3
CASSAPEQGAYEQFF	TGTGCCAGCAGCGCACCGGAGCAGGGGGCTTATGAGCAGTTCTTC	TRBV7-9	TRBD1	NA	TRBJ2-1
CASREQGAMNTEAFF	TGTGCCAGCAGGGAACAGGGGGCCATGAACACTGAAGCTTTCTTT	TRBV11-2	TRBD1	NA	TRBJ1-1
CSVEGVIGGGYTF	TGCAGCGTTGAGGGAGTAATAGGTGGTGGCTACACCTTC	TRBV29-1	NA	NA	TRBJ1-2
CASAVSGTDTQYF	TGTGCTAGTGCCGTGTCAGGCACAGATACGCAGTATTTT	TRBV12-5	NA	NA	TRBJ2-3
CASSSGQGGFYGYTF	TGTGCCAGCAGCTCCGGACAGGGGGGCTTCTATGGCTACACCTTC	TRBV5-4	TRBD1	NA	TRBJ1-2
CASSDPRKGVQFF	TGTGCCAGCAGTGACCCTCGAAAGGGGGTGCAGTTCTTC	TRBV6-4	NA	NA	TRBJ2-1
CASSLDVQGITVGNTIYF	TGCGCCAGCAGCTTGGATGTACAGGGGATAACGGTCGGAAACACCATATATTTT	TRBV5-1	TRBD1	NA	TRBJ1-3
CASSFPGGNEQFF	TGTGCCAGCAGCTTTCCAGGGGGCAATGAGCAGTTCTTC	TRBV7-6	TRBD1	NA	TRBJ2-1
CAWSGRRSSGPQHF	TGTGCCTGGAGTGGTCGACGGAGCTCCGGGCCCCAGCATTTT	TRBV30	NA	few	TRBJ1-5